In its sample, the clone carrying this T cell receptor (beta chain) was seen once. Its specificity is unknown. Attachment of unique molecular identifiers to individual cDNA molecules was performed in the library. In the original workflow: There were a median of around 96,000 TCRs per sample, with a range from 23,224 to 690,600. MiXCR, applied by TCRdb to the RACE reads, yields one record per CDR3 protein. The V and J calls, along with clone size, are taken from TCRdb and not from the paper's own processing. Among roughly 200,000 distinct CDR3 sequences listed, 20% to 25% were seen once. The sample comes from a study of human T cells and chemical hapten exposure. Time point described: patch test 1, 2 weeks after DPC sensitization. Treatment in this sample: therapeutic diphenylcyclopropenone sensitization with weekly scalp DPC. Researchers extracted total RNA from unfractionated whole blood. This CDR3 comprises 15 residues. V gave up 6 bases and J gave up 0 bases, with 12 bases separating them. The germline V gene encodes CDR1 MNHEY and CDR2 SVGAGI.

Study-level findings and limits: Patch test score rose with PT1 expanded TCRs, significant at 8, 16, 32, not 4.

The chain employs TRBV6-5 and TRBJ1-3; D uncertain. The receptor comes from a woman in her fifties or sixties with alopecia areata. Some clones in this sample may be carry-over from other donors' samples. The specimen was whole blood, collected in connection with sensitization to the hapten diphenylcyclopropenone (DPC). CDR3 in amino acids: CASRIGPLSGNTIYF. CDR3 in DNA: TGTGCCAGCAGAATAGGACCGCTCTCTGGAAACACCATATATTTT.